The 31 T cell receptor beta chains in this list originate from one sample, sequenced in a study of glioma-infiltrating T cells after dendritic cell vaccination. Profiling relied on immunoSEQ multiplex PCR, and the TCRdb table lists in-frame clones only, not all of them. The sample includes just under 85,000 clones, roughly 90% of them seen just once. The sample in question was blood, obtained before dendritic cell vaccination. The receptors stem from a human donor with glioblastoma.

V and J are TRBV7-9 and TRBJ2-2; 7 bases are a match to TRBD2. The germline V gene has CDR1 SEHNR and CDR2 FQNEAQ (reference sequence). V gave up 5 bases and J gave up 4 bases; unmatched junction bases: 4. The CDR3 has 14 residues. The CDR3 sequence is CASSQLASTGELFF. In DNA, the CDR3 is TGTGCCAGCAGCCAACTAGCGAGCACCGGGGAGCTGTTTTTT.

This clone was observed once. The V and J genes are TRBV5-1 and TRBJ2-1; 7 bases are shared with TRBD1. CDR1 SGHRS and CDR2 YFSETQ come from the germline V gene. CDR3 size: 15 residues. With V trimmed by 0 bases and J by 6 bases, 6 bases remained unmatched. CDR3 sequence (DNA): TGCGCCAGCAGCTTGGGGCAGGGGGTCCCCAATGAGCAGTTCTTC. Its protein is CASSLGQGVPNEQFF.

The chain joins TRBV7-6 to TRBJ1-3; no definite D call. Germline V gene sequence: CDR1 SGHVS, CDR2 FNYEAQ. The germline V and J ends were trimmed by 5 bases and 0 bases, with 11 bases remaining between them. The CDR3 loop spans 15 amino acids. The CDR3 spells CASSPRVNSGNTIYF. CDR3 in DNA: TGTGCCAGCAGCCCCCGGGTGAACTCTGGAAACACCATATATTTT.

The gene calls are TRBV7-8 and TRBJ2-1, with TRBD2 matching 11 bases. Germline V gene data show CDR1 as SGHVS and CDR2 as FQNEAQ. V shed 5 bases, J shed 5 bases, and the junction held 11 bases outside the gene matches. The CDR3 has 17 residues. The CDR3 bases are TGTGCCAGCAGCATTATAACCGGGACTAGCGGTAACAATGAGCAGTTCTTC. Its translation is CASSIITGTSGNNEQFF.

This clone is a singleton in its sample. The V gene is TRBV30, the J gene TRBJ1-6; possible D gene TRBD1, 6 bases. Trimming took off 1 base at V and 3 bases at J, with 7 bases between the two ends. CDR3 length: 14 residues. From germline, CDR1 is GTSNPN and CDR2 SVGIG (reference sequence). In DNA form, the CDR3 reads TGTGCCTGGAGTGCGACAGGCTATAATTCACCCCTCCACTTT. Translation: CAWSATGYNSPLHF.

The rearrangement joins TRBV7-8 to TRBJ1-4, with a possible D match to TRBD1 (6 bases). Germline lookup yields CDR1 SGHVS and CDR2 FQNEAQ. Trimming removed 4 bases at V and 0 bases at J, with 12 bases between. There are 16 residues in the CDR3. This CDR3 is CASSYREGATNEKLFF. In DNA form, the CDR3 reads TGTGCCAGCAGCTACCGGGAGGGGGCAACTAATGAAAAACTGTTTTTT.

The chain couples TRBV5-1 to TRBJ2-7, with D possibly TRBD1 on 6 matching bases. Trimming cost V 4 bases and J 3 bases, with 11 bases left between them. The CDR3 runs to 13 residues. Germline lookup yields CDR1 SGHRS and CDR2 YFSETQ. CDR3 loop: CASSPGQNYEQYF. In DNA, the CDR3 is TGCGCCAGCAGCCCGGGACAAAACTACGAGCAGTACTTC.

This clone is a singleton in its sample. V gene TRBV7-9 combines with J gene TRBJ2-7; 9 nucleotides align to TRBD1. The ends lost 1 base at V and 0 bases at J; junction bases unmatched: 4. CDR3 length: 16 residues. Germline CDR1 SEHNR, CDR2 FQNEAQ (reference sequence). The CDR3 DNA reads TGTGCCAGCAGCTTAGGGTGGACAGGGGCCTCCTACGAGCAGTACTTC. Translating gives CASSLGWTGASYEQYF.

CDR3 bases: TGTGCCATCAGTGAGGCGGGGTCGGCTGGCTACACCTTC. Translating it yields CAISEAGSAGYTF. The chain recombines TRBV10-3 with TRBJ1-2, with D hard to call. The germline V gene encodes CDR1 ENHRY and CDR2 SYGVKD. The CDR3 sequence is 13 residues long. V shed 2 bases and J shed 7 bases, with 11 bases lying between them.

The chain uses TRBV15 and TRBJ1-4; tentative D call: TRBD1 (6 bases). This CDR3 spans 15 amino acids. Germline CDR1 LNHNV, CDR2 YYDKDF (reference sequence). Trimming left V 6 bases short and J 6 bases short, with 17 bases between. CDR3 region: CATRSPDRWDEKLFF. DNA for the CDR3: TGTGCCACCAGATCCCCGGACAGATGGGATGAAAAACTGTTTTTT.

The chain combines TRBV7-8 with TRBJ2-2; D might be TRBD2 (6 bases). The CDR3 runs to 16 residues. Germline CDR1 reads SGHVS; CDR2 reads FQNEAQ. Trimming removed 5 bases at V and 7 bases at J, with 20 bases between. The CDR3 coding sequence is TGTGCCAGCAGCCAATTGTCCGGGAGTATCAGCGGGGAGCTGTTTTTT. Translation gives CASSQLSGSISGELFF. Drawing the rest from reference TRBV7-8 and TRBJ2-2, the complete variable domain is GAGVSQSPRYKVAKRGQDVALRCDPISGHVSLFWYQQALGQGPEFLTYFQNEAQLDKSGLPSDRFFAERPEGSVSTLKIQRTQQEDSAVYLCASSQLSGSISGELFFGEGSRLTVL.

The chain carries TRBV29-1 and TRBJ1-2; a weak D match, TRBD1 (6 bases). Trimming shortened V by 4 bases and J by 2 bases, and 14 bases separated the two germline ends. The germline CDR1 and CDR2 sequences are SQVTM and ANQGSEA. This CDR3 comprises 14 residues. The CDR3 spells CSVVSFGQNYGYTF. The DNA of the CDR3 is TGCAGCGTTGTCTCTTTTGGACAGAACTATGGCTACACCTTC.

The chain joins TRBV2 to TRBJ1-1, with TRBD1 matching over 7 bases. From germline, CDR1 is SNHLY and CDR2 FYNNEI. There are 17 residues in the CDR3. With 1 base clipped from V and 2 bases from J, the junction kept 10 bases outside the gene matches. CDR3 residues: CASSEEVGTAINTEAFF. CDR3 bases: TGTGCCAGCAGTGAAGAGGTGGGGACAGCAATAAACACTGAAGCTTTCTTT.

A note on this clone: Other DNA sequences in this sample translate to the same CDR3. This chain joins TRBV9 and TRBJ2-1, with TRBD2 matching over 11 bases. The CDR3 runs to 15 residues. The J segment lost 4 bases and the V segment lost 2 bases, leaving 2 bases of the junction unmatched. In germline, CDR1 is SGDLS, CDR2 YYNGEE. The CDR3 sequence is CASSVGTSGYNEQFF. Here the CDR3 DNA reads TGTGCCAGCAGCGTCGGGACTAGCGGATACAATGAGCAGTTCTTC.

The CDR3 coding sequence is TGTGCCAGCTCACCACCGACAGGGACGGCTGGCTACACCTTC. Translating it yields CASSPPTGTAGYTF. The chain links TRBV18 to TRBJ1-2, with TRBD1 identical over 7 bases. Per germline, CDR1 KGHSH and CDR2 LQKENI. The trim removed 0 bases at V and 7 bases at J, leaving 5 bases unmatched. The CDR3 is made up of 14 amino acids.

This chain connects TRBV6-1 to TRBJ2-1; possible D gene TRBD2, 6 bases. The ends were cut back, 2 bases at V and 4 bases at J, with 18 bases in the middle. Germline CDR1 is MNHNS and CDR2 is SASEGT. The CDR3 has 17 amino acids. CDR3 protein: CASSERRASGGYNEQFF. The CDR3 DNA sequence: TGTGCCAGCAGTGAACGACGGGCCTCCGGAGGGTACAATGAGCAGTTCTTC.

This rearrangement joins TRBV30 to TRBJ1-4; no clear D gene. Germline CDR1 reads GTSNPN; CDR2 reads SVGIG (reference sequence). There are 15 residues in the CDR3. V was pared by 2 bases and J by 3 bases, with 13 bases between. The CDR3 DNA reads TGTGCCTGGAGTCCTACGGGATGGGCTAATGAAAAACTGTTTTTT. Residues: CAWSPTGWANEKLFF.

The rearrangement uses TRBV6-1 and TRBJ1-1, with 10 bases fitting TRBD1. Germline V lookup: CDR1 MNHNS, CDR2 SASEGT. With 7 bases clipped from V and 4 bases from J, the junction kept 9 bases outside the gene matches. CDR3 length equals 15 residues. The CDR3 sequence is CASTYRTGGGTEAFF. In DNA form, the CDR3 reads TGTGCCAGCACCTATAGGACAGGGGGTGGCACTGAAGCTTTCTTT.

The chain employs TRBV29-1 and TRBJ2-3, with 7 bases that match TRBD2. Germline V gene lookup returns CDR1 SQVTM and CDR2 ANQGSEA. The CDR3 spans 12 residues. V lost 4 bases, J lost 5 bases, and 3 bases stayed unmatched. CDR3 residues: CSVAAGIDTQYF. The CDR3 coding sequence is TGCAGCGTTGCAGCGGGAATAGATACGCAGTATTTT.

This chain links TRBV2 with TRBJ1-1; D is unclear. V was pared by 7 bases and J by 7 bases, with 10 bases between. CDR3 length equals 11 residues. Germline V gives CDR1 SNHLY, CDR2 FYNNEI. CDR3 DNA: TGTGCCAGCAAATGGCATGATGAAGCTTTCTTT. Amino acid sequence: CASKWHDEAFF.

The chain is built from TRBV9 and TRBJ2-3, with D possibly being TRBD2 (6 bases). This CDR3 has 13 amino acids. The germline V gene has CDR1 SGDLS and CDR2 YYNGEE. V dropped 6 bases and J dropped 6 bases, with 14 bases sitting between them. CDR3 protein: CASNQGGGDTQYF. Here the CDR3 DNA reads TGTGCCAGCAACCAAGGCGGAGGGGATACGCAGTATTTT. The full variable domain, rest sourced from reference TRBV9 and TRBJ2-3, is DSGVTQTPKHLITATGQRVTLRCSPRSGDLSVYWYQQSLDQGLQFLIQYYNGEERAKGNILERFSAQQFPDLHSELNLSSLELGDSALYFCASNQGGGDTQYFGPGTRLTVL.

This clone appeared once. CDR3 sequence reads: CSVAGGTGELFF. CDR3 DNA sequence: TGCAGCGTGGCAGGGGGCACCGGGGAGCTGTTTTTT. The V call is TRBV29-1, the J call TRBJ2-2, with 7 bases identical to TRBD1. The germline CDR1 and CDR2 sequences are SQVTM and ANQGSEA. The ends lost 6 bases at V and 4 bases at J; junction bases unmatched: 2. The CDR3 extends over 12 amino acids.

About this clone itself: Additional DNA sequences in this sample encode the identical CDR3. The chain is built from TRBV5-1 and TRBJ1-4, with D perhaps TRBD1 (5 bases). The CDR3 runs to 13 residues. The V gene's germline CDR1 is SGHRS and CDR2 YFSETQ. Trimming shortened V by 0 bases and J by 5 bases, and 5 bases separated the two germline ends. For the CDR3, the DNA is TGCGCCAGCAGCTTGGACAGGAATGAAAAACTGTTTTTT. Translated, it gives CASSLDRNEKLFF.

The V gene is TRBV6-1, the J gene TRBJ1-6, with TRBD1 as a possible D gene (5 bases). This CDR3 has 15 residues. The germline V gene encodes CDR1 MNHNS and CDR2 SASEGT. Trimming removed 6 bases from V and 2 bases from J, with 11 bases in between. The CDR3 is CASSLTETYNSPLHF. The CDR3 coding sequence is TGTGCCAGCAGCCTGACAGAGACCTATAATTCACCCCTCCACTTT.

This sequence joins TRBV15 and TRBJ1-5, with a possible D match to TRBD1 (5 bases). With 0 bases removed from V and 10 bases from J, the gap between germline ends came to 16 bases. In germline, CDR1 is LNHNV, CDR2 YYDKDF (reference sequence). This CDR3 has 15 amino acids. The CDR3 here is CATSRERDDGSPQHF. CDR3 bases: TGTGCCACCAGCAGAGAGAGGGACGACGGGAGCCCCCAGCATTTT.

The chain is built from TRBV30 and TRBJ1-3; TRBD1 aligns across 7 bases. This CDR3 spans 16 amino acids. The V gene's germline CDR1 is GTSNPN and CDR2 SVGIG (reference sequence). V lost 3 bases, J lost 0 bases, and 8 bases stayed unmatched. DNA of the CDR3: TGTGCCTGGAGCGGAACAGGGGTCATCTCTGGAAACACCATATATTTT. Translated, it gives CAWSGTGVISGNTIYF.

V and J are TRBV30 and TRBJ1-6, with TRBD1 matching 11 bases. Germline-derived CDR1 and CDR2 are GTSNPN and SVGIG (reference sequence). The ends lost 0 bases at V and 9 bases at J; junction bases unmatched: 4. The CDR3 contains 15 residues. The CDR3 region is CAWSVPGTGGSPLHF. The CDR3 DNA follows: TGTGCCTGGAGTGTACCCGGGACAGGGGGTTCACCCCTCCACTTT.

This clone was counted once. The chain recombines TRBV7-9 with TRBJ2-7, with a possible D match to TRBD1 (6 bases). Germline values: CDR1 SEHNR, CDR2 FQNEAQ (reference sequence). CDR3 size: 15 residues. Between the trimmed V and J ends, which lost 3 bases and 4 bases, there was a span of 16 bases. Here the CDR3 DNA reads TGTGCCAGCAGCTTTCATCAGGGGAGTTCTTACGAGCAGTACTTC. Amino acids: CASSFHQGSSYEQYF.

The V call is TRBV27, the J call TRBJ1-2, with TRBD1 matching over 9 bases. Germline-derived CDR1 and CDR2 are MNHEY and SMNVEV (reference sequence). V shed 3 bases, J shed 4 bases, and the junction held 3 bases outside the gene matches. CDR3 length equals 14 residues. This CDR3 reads CASSLGQGGYGYTF. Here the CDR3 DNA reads TGTGCCAGCAGTTTGGGACAGGGAGGCTATGGCTACACCTTC.

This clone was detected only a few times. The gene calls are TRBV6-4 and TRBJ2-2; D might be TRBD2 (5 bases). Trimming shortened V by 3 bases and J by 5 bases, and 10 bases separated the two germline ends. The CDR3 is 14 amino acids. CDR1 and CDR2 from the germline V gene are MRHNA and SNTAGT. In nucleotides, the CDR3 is TGTGCCAGCAGTGAGTCACTAGAAACCGGGGAGCTGTTTTTT. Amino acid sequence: CASSESLETGELFF.

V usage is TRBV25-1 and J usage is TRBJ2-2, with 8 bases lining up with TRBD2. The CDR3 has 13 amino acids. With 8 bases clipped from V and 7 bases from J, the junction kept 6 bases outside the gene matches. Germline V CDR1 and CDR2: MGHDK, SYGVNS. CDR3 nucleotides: TGTGCCAGCCGACTAGCGTTGAACGGGGAGCTGTTTTTT. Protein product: CASRLALNGELFF.